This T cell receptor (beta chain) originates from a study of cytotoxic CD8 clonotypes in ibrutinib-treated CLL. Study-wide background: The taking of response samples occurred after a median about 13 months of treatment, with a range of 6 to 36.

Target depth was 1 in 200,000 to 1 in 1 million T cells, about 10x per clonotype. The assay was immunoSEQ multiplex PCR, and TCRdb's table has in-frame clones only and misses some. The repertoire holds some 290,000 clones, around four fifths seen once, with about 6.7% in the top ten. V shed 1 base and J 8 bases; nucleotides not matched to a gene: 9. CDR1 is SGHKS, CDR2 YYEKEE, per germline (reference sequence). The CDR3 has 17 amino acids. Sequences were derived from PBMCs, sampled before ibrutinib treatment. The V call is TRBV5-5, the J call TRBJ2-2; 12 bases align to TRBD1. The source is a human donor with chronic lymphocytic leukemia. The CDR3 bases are TGTGCCAGCAGCTTGCTAGCGGGACAGGGGGCTCATGGGGAGCTGTTTTTT. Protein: CASSLLAGQGAHGELFF.